This note documents a single T cell receptor beta chain sequence. This clone has a count of ten or more. It has no known antigen specificity. It has no much larger one-base neighbor in the sample; base qualities were not kept. Other DNA sequences of this sample code for an identical CDR3. Using the deep immunoSEQ assay, TCR CDR3 regions were amplified from genomic DNA by multiplex PCR. Extracted genomic DNA from each cell subset was spread evenly across all wells of several immunoSEQ 96-well plates, with each plate serving as a replicate. For sorted subsets, around 200 ng genomic DNA, equal to 25,000 to 35,000 T cell genomes, was loaded into each replicate PCR. The purified libraries were quantified using a Qubit 3.0 fluorometer, sized with a Bioanalyzer 2100, and then quantified again using the KAPA Library Quantification kit. A separate single-read 150-cycle Illumina NextSeq 550 flow cell was used to sequence each immunoSEQ 96-well plate. For the original study's pipeline: Because the immunoSEQ output held only junctional sequences and lacked quality scores, the filtering could not match the filtering applied to full-length reads. To assign V/J genes and CDR3, sequences were annotated using PyIR, a Python wrapper for IgBLAST v1.9, with IMGT germline references. Reads with weak V/J assignments (E-value above 1e-6), missing CDR3, stop codons, out-of-frame junctions, or ambiguous translated residues were removed. V3J clonotypes were defined as sequences sharing an identical inferred V gene, J gene, and CDR3 amino acid sequence. Percentage overlap between repertoires was computed as shared unique clonotypes divided by the size of the smaller repertoire. Richness of each repertoire was evaluated using RTK rarefaction, the Chao1 estimator, and Recon v2.1 estimates of unobserved clonotypes. Generation probabilities were computed with OLGA for all TCRbeta clonotypes obtained by the gDNA method from a few donors. Entries here come from immuneACCESS through TCRdb and include only in-frame sequences with V and J called. Some clones fail to appear in such tables; in the studies checked, an unresolved V gene covers under half of the shortfall, and the cause of the remainder is unknown. D and trimming come from the DNA, and the V and J calls and clone size come from that table. This sample holds 650,000 to 750,000 clones; 72% were observed only once. The ten largest clones add up to about 1.7% of the sample.

The sample comes from a study of shared clonotypes between healthy human individuals (TCRdb year 2020). Regarding the study in general: The cohort included three men and a couple of women between 18 and 49 years of age. The study deeply sequenced blood TCR repertoires of five healthy adults to estimate repertoire size and the extent of clonotype sharing between individuals. Libraries were prepared and TCR repertoires were sequenced by different laboratories using diverse techniques, in order to increase sequencing depth and limit assay-specific biases. For each donor, three plates each were used for CD4 naive and CD4 memory, two plates were used for CD8 naive, and one plate was used for CD8 memory. Per donor, leukapheresis produced somewhere between about 0.8 and 9 billion PBMCs. Summary of the overall study and its limitations: Larger estimated clonotype richness was generally found for naive subsets than for memory subsets. Sharing across a few donors was observed for about 5% of naive CD4, about 3.2% of naive CD8, 2.3% of memory CD4, and 0.4% of memory CD8 clonotypes. Because the study included only a small number of donors, the genetic and exposure-history diversity represented was limited. Rarefaction of sorted-subset datasets indicated incomplete sequencing despite the large sequencing depth. Only blood was sampled, and tissue TCR repertoires likely differ from those in blood. Higher generation probabilities were observed for clonotypes shared by all four sorted-subset donors than for non-shared clonotypes. Pairwise subsampling led to the expectation that sequencing depth would affect the degree of clonotype sharing among donors.

Healthy HIV-negative adults with no recently reported acute infections or vaccinations were included as donors. All donors were Caucasian adults living in Nashville, Tennessee, USA. Magnetic negative selection was used to enrich CD4+ T cells, after which naive cells were positively selected on CD45RA and the negative fraction became the memory subset. Blood was obtained by leukapheresis, after which PBMCs were separated by Ficoll-Histopaque density gradient centrifugation and cryopreserved in liquid nitrogen vapor phase. Purity and quantity of every magnetically sorted T cell population were checked by analytical flow cytometry. From each sorted fraction, genomic DNA was isolated and quantified by UV absorbance on a Nanodrop 2000c. Based on the germline V gene, the CDR1 and CDR2 sequences are SGHVS and FNYEAQ. V and J lose 5 bases and 0 bases, and a span of 8 bases separates them. From the cysteine through the phenylalanine, the CDR3 covers 14 amino acids. The retained sequence is limited to the CDR3, 42 bases, with the frame set at the first base.

The sample taken for sequencing was memory CD4+ T cells sorted from blood. This specimen's cell subset or site label, per the study, means: CD45RA-negative fraction. Rearrangement joined TRBV7-6 to TRBJ1-3; the D gene is unclear. The sequence was obtained from a woman in her twenties or thirties in good health. The CDR3 in this case is CASSLTDSGNTIYF. Here is the DNA: TGTGCCAGCAGCCTCACAGACTCTGGAAACACCATATATTTT.